This TCR beta chain is from a study of shared clonotypes between healthy human individuals. Study details: Donor ages ranged 18 to 49 years: two women, a few men. Donors had three CD4 naive, three CD4 memory, two CD8 naive and one CD8 memory plate apiece.

The study's findings and limits: Clonotypes shared by all four donors outscored non-shared clonotypes in generation probability.

In the authors' workflow: There were no quality scores in the junction-only immunoSEQ sequences, so filtering differed. The data were produced by immunoSEQ multiplex PCR, yet TCRdb's version contains in-frame clones alone and is incomplete. V, J and clone size are those of that table, while D and trimming were read from the DNA. Of 2 million to 2.5 million clones in the sample, almost 96% are singletons; the top ten hold roughly 0.13%. This clone showed up just once. As yet, its antigen is unknown. This CDR3 region has 14 residues. The germline gives CDR1 SNHLY, CDR2 FYNNEI. J gave up 2 bases and V 6 bases, and 7 bases lay outside the gene matches.

V is TRBV2 and J is TRBJ2-7; 7 bases match TRBD1. The receptor's source is a man between 18 and 35 years old in good health. Specimen: naive CD4+ T cells sorted from blood. The subset is: CD45RA+ positively selected. CDR3 coding DNA: TGTGCCAGCAGGTTGGACAGGTTAACCTACGAGCAGTACTTC. Translating it yields CASRLDRLTYEQYF.